Below are 17 T cell receptor beta chains sequenced from a single sample in a study of cytomegalovirus exposure and HLA in healthy donors. PCR amplification relied on 60 Vbeta primers (plus 13 Jbeta primers). The table came from immunoSEQ multiplex PCR; TCRdb's copy has only in-frame clones and leaves some out. Among about 140,000 clones listed, around 80% were seen once. The sequencing input was PBMCs. Source of these receptors: a woman in her 40s in good health and CMV-seronegative.

V is TRBV19 and J is TRBJ2-7, with D maybe TRBD2 (6 bases). Germline V gives CDR1 LNHDA, CDR2 SQIVND (reference sequence). The CDR3 is made up of 14 amino acids. Trimming cost V 2 bases and J 2 bases, with 10 bases left between them. The CDR3 here is CASSIQEGPYEQYF. DNA of the CDR3: TGTGCCAGTAGTATACAGGAGGGACCCTACGAGCAGTACTTC.

The CDR3: CASSVDPQLAGDKDTQYF. The CDR3, as DNA: TGTGCCAGCAGCGTCGACCCCCAACTAGCGGGAGACAAAGATACGCAGTATTTT. The chain combines TRBV9 with TRBJ2-3; 11 nucleotides align to TRBD2. Germline lookup yields CDR1 SGDLS and CDR2 YYNGEE. V gave up 2 bases and J gave up 5 bases; unmatched junction bases: 13. The CDR3 runs 18 residues.

V is TRBV27 and J is TRBJ2-7; possible D gene TRBD2, 6 bases. The CDR3 loop spans 14 amino acids. Between the trimmed V and J ends, which lost 6 bases and 3 bases, there was a span of 15 bases. CDR1 MNHEY and CDR2 SMNVEV come from the germline V gene (reference sequence). This chain's CDR3 is CASRLLASGYEQYF. Here the CDR3 DNA reads TGTGCCAGCAGGCTTCTAGCGTCTGGCTACGAGCAGTACTTC.

The chain recombines TRBV7-9 with TRBJ2-1; TRBD2 agrees at 7 bases. CDR1 and CDR2 (germline): SEHNR, FQNEAQ (reference sequence). The CDR3 is 15 residues long. After removal of 1 base from V and 0 bases from J, the junction contained 0 bases not matched to a gene. The CDR3 spells CASSLGEGSYNEQFF. The CDR3 DNA is TGTGCCAGCAGCTTAGGGGAGGGCTCCTACAATGAGCAGTTCTTC.

V usage is TRBV25-1 and J usage is TRBJ2-3; 7 bases are shared with TRBD1. Germline V lookup: CDR1 MGHDK, CDR2 SYGVNS. Trimming at V came to 6 bases and at J to 6 bases, leaving 6 bases not matched to a gene. CDR3 length: 13 residues. The CDR3 spells CASSDRVWDTQYF. CDR3 sequence (DNA): TGTGCCAGCAGCGACAGGGTCTGGGATACGCAGTATTTT.

This sequence joins TRBV28 and TRBJ1-4; the D gene is possibly TRBD1 (5 bases). The CDR3 length is 12 residues. CDR1 is MDHEN and CDR2 is SYDVKM in the germline V gene. Between the trimmed V and J ends, which lost 8 bases and 7 bases, there was a span of 11 bases. In nucleotides, the CDR3 is TGTGCCAGCGTCCAGGGTGGTGAAAAACTGTTTTTT. Residues: CASVQGGEKLFF.

The chain uses TRBV4-2 and TRBJ1-1, with D possibly being TRBD1 (5 bases). Trimming cost V 1 base and J 5 bases, with 20 bases left between them. The CDR3 runs to 17 residues. Per germline, CDR1 LGHNA and CDR2 YNFKEQ. Here the CDR3 DNA reads TGTGCCAGCAGCCAAGGGAGGTCCGGGGGAGAGGATACTGAAGCTTTCTTT. Amino acids: CASSQGRSGGEDTEAFF.

The chain employs TRBV4-2 and TRBJ2-7, with 7 bases identical to TRBD2. Germline trimming cut 2 bases from V and 6 bases from J; bases unmatched to any gene: 13. Germline V gene lookup returns CDR1 LGHNA and CDR2 YNFKEQ. The CDR3 covers 16 residues. CDR3 sequence (DNA): TGTGCCAGCAGCCAAATAATCCGAGGGAGGGGCCCCGAGCAGTACTTC. This sequence encodes CASSQIIRGRGPEQYF.

The V gene is TRBV4-3, the J gene TRBJ1-5, with D maybe TRBD1 (6 bases). The germline V gene has CDR1 LGHNA and CDR2 YSLEER. This CDR3 spans 16 amino acids. V lost 4 bases and J lost 7, with 20 bases in between. The CDR3 bases are TGCGCCAGCAGCCCGCTCACAGGGATGGGCGGCCAGCCCCAGCATTTT. It encodes CASSPLTGMGGQPQHF.

This chain uses TRBV2 with TRBJ2-1, with 8 bases aligning to TRBD1. The CDR3 sequence is 18 residues long. After removal of 8 bases from V and 6 bases from J, the junction contained 21 bases not matched to a gene. Germline values: CDR1 SNHLY, CDR2 FYNNEI. The CDR3 DNA follows: TGTGCCAGCCCGGGACAGGAACCGCTTCAGTCCGGGTTCAATGAGCAGTTCTTC. It specifies CASPGQEPLQSGFNEQFF.

The rearrangement links TRBV5-1 to TRBJ2-5; 9 bases map to TRBD2. CDR3 size: 15 residues. Per germline, CDR1 SGHRS and CDR2 YFSETQ. V lost 2 bases and J lost 3; bases outside the gene matches: 5. The CDR3 DNA follows: TGCGCCAGCAGCTTTAGCGGGAGAGGAAAAGAGACCCAGTACTTC. This translates into CASSFSGRGKETQYF.

Comments on this clone: At one of its ends the junction is not consistent with the germline gene, which may arise from a read error. The chain recombines TRBV6-8 with TRBJ1-4; D gene uncertain. The CDR3 has 14 amino acids. Looked up from germline, CDR1 is MNHGY and CDR2 is SAAAGT. Written as DNA, the CDR3 is TGTGCCAGCAGATACTTCGGAGGGAGTGAAAAACTGTTTTTT. This gives the protein CASRYFGGSEKLFF.

The chain uses TRBV29-1 and TRBJ2-1; 7 nucleotides match TRBD2. Trimming removed 0 bases from V and 5 bases from J; junction bases left unmatched: 7. The germline V gene encodes CDR1 SQVTM and CDR2 ANQGSEA. This CDR3 spans 15 amino acids. The CDR3 DNA follows: TGCAGCGTTGAAGACGGCGGGAGCCCGCACAATGAGCAGTTCTTC. Protein: CSVEDGGSPHNEQFF.

The genes are TRBV4-1 and TRBJ2-7; possibly TRBD2 for D (5 bases). Germline loops: CDR1 MGHRA, CDR2 YSYEKL. The V end lost 0 bases, the J end lost 0 bases, and 18 bases lay between the germline ends. The length of the CDR3 is 18 residues. The chain's CDR3 is CASSQDPLLVPSSYEQYF. In DNA form, the CDR3 reads TGCGCCAGCAGCCAAGATCCTTTACTAGTACCGAGCTCCTACGAGCAGTACTTC.

The chain couples TRBV19 to TRBJ2-7, with TRBD2 matching 9 bases. Germline values: CDR1 LNHDA, CDR2 SQIVND (reference sequence). V lost 3 bases to trimming and J lost 4 bases; unmatched junction nucleotides: 10. This CDR3 has 16 amino acids. The CDR3 nucleotides read TGTGCCAGTAGTATCAGGTATAGCGGGAGTACTTACGAGCAGTACTTC. Its protein is CASSIRYSGSTYEQYF.

The chain employs TRBV5-4 and TRBJ2-2, with a weak D call TRBD1 (5 bases). Germline CDR1 reads SGHNT; CDR2 reads YYREEE (reference sequence). The CDR3 has 13 amino acids. Trimming took off 4 bases at V and 6 bases at J, with 10 bases between the two ends. The CDR3 is CASSLDSPGELFF. The CDR3 nucleotides read TGTGCCAGCAGCCTAGACAGCCCCGGGGAGCTGTTTTTT.

The chain joins TRBV19 to TRBJ1-2; D perhaps matches TRBD1 (5 bases). Per germline, CDR1 LNHDA and CDR2 SQIVND (reference sequence). The CDR3 covers 14 residues. Between the trimmed V and J ends, which lost 7 bases and 4 bases, there was a span of 16 bases. The CDR3, as DNA: TGTGCCAGTATTAATCGGAGGGGCCCCTATGGCTACACCTTC. Residues: CASINRRGPYGYTF.